The rows below give T cell receptor beta chains drawn from one sample of a study of blood T cell repertoires in COVID-19. Sequencing was performed with immunoSEQ multiplex PCR; in TCRdb, only in-frame clones are kept and a portion is missing. The data contain 70,000 to 80,000 clones, more than 80% of them singletons. Sequenced material: peripheral blood. The receptors come from a woman aged 80 or over with active or convalescent COVID-19. CDR3s include the opening cysteine and the closing phenylalanine or tryptophan. A D gene is named only where the DNA matches it firmly. Clone size is shown for a subset of rows, as once, few, many or a class of expanded clone.

abundance: NA; j_gene: TRBJ2-5; v_gene: TRBV7-6; d_gene: NA; CDR3aa: CASSAQSGTQYF; CDR3nt: TGTGCCAGCAGCGCACAGAGTGGGACCCAGTACTTC
abundance: NA; j_gene: TRBJ1-1; v_gene: TRBV6-1; d_gene: NA; CDR3aa: CASSEGQTSTEAFF; CDR3nt: TGTGCCAGCAGTGAAGGTCAGACAAGCACAGAAGCTTTCTTT
abundance: NA; j_gene: TRBJ1-2; v_gene: TRBV27; d_gene: NA; CDR3aa: CASKGMQYSYGYTF; CDR3nt: TGTGCCAGCAAGGGGATGCAGTATAGCTATGGCTACACCTTC
abundance: NA; j_gene: TRBJ2-2; v_gene: TRBV2; d_gene: TRBD2; CDR3aa: CASSTDRTSGGTGELFF; CDR3nt: TGTGCCAGCAGTACCGATAGGACTAGCGGGGGGACCGGGGAGCTGTTTTTT
abundance: NA; j_gene: TRBJ2-4; v_gene: TRBV6-2/TRBV6-3; d_gene: TRBD1; CDR3aa: CASSSTRDSVAKNIQYF; CDR3nt: TGTGCCAGCAGTAGCACCCGGGACAGCGTTGCCAAAAACATTCAGTACTTC
abundance: few; j_gene: TRBJ2-7; v_gene: TRBV6-1; d_gene: NA; CDR3aa: CASSGAGSVVYEQYF; CDR3nt: TGTGCCAGCAGTGGAGCCGGGTCCGTTGTCTACGAGCAGTACTTC
abundance: NA; j_gene: TRBJ2-5; v_gene: TRBV7-2; d_gene: NA; CDR3aa: CASSLDLGEETQYF; CDR3nt: TGTGCCAGCAGCTTAGACTTAGGGGAAGAGACCCAGTACTTC
abundance: NA; j_gene: TRBJ1-2; v_gene: TRBV11-3; d_gene: TRBD1; CDR3aa: CASSLGAPGQSYGYTF; CDR3nt: TGTGCCAGCAGCTTAGGCGCACCGGGACAGAGTTATGGCTACACCTTC
abundance: NA; j_gene: TRBJ1-3; v_gene: TRBV11-2; d_gene: NA; CDR3aa: CASSRPVGPTIYF; CDR3nt: TGTGCCAGCAGTCGTCCAGTTGGCCCCACCATATATTTT
abundance: NA; j_gene: TRBJ2-7; v_gene: TRBV19; d_gene: NA; CDR3aa: CASSIRGNYEQYF; CDR3nt: TGTGCCAGTAGTATTAGGGGAAACTACGAGCAGTACTTC
abundance: NA; j_gene: TRBJ1-2; v_gene: TRBV7-9; d_gene: NA; CDR3aa: CASSRGYGYTF; CDR3nt: TGTGCCAGCAGCCGCGGCTATGGCTACACCTTC
abundance: NA; j_gene: TRBJ1-2; v_gene: TRBV29-1; d_gene: NA; CDR3aa: CSVERPTYGYTF; CDR3nt: TGCAGCGTTGAGAGGCCAACCTATGGCTACACCTTC
abundance: NA; j_gene: TRBJ2-1; v_gene: TRBV27; d_gene: TRBD2; CDR3aa: CASRSTSGGSYNEQFF; CDR3nt: TGTGCCAGCAGGTCAACTAGCGGGGGTTCCTACAATGAGCAGTTCTTC
abundance: NA; j_gene: TRBJ2-3; v_gene: TRBV6-4; d_gene: NA; CDR3aa: CASSYRGLADTQYF; CDR3nt: TGTGCCAGCAGCTACAGGGGACTTGCAGATACGCAGTATTTT
abundance: once; j_gene: TRBJ2-1; v_gene: TRBV28; d_gene: TRBD1; CDR3aa: CASSLVRDRDLYNEQFF; CDR3nt: TGTGCCAGCAGTTTAGTAAGGGACAGGGACTTGTACAATGAGCAGTTCTTC
abundance: NA; j_gene: TRBJ1-2; v_gene: TRBV9; d_gene: NA; CDR3aa: CASSPAVQGVTGSRYTF; CDR3nt: TGTGCCAGCAGCCCGGCGGTACAGGGTGTAACTGGCTCCCGTTACACCTTC
abundance: NA; j_gene: TRBJ2-6; v_gene: TRBV3-1/TRBV3-2; d_gene: NA; CDR3aa: CASSQGGYGANVLTF; CDR3nt: TGTGCCAGCTCCCAGGGAGGTTATGGGGCCAACGTCCTGACTTTC
abundance: NA; j_gene: TRBJ1-1; v_gene: TRBV5-1; d_gene: TRBD1; CDR3aa: CASSPTGPPNTEAFF; CDR3nt: TGCGCCAGCAGCCCGACAGGGCCCCCGAACACTGAAGCTTTCTTT
abundance: NA; j_gene: TRBJ1-2; v_gene: TRBV19; d_gene: TRBD1; CDR3aa: CASSIQGDDGYTF; CDR3nt: TGTGCCAGTAGTATACAGGGGGACGACGGCTACACCTTC
abundance: NA; j_gene: TRBJ2-2; v_gene: TRBV3-1/TRBV3-2; d_gene: TRBD2; CDR3aa: CASSQRTSGGPGELFF; CDR3nt: TGTGCCAGCAGCCAGAGGACGAGCGGGGGACCTGGGGAGCTGTTTTTT
abundance: NA; j_gene: TRBJ1-1; v_gene: TRBV30; d_gene: TRBD1; CDR3aa: CAWIRTGVEAFF; CDR3nt: TGTGCCTGGATCAGGACAGGGGTTGAAGCTTTCTTT
abundance: few; j_gene: TRBJ2-3; v_gene: TRBV5-4; d_gene: TRBD2; CDR3aa: CASTTGGRGTDTQYF; CDR3nt: TGTGCCAGCACCACGGGGGGAAGGGGCACAGATACGCAGTATTTT
abundance: NA; j_gene: TRBJ2-7; v_gene: TRBV14; d_gene: TRBD1; CDR3aa: CARDRGHYEQYF; CDR3nt: TGTGCCCGAGACAGGGGGCACTACGAGCAGTACTTC
abundance: NA; j_gene: TRBJ2-7; v_gene: TRBV19; d_gene: TRBD1; CDR3aa: CASTSGGKQYF; CDR3nt: TGTGCCAGCACCTCAGGGGGCAAGCAGTACTTC
abundance: NA; j_gene: TRBJ1-6; v_gene: TRBV7-2; d_gene: NA; CDR3aa: CASSTTGPNSPLHF; CDR3nt: TGTGCCAGCAGCACCACAGGACCTAATTCACCCCTCCACTTT
abundance: NA; j_gene: TRBJ1-1; v_gene: TRBV10-3; d_gene: NA; CDR3aa: CAISESAGQGGTEAFF; CDR3nt: TGTGCCATCAGTGAGTCTGCCGGGCAGGGTGGAACTGAAGCTTTCTTT
abundance: NA; j_gene: TRBJ1-2; v_gene: TRBV19; d_gene: TRBD1; CDR3aa: CASSADDRVYGYTF; CDR3nt: TGTGCCAGTAGTGCCGACGACAGGGTCTATGGCTACACCTTC
abundance: NA; j_gene: TRBJ1-2; v_gene: TRBV10-3; d_gene: NA; CDR3aa: CAIARNLGGYTF; CDR3nt: TGTGCCATCGCGAGGAATTTGGGTGGCTACACCTTC
abundance: NA; j_gene: TRBJ2-6; v_gene: TRBV5-4; d_gene: NA; CDR3aa: CASSAQGSGANVLTF; CDR3nt: TGTGCCAGCAGCGCGCAGGGTAGTGGGGCCAACGTCCTGACTTTC
abundance: NA; j_gene: TRBJ2-7; v_gene: TRBV28; d_gene: TRBD1; CDR3aa: CASLPLDRRELQYF; CDR3nt: TGTGCCAGCCTCCCTTTGGACAGGCGTGAGCTGCAGTACTTC
abundance: NA; j_gene: TRBJ1-4; v_gene: TRBV5-1; d_gene: NA; CDR3aa: CASRGSGYEKLFF; CDR3nt: TGCGCCAGCAGGGGGTCGGGATATGAAAAACTGTTTTTT
abundance: NA; j_gene: TRBJ1-5; v_gene: TRBV19; d_gene: NA; CDR3aa: CASSIPGRDNQPQHF; CDR3nt: TGTGCCAGTAGTATACCGGGCAGGGACAATCAGCCCCAGCATTTT
abundance: once; j_gene: TRBJ1-1; v_gene: TRBV12-3/TRBV12-4; d_gene: TRBD1; CDR3aa: CASTPGQGTEAFF; CDR3nt: TGTGCCAGCACACCGGGACAGGGCACTGAAGCTTTCTTT
abundance: NA; j_gene: TRBJ2-3; v_gene: TRBV30; d_gene: NA; CDR3aa: CAWSVRVGTDTQYF; CDR3nt: TGTGCCTGGAGTGTACGGGTTGGGACAGATACGCAGTATTTT
abundance: NA; j_gene: TRBJ1-2; v_gene: TRBV4-1; d_gene: NA; CDR3aa: CASSQVRTSGVYGYTF; CDR3nt: TGCGCCAGCAGCCAAGTTAGGACTTCAGGGGTCTATGGCTACACCTTC
abundance: once; j_gene: TRBJ1-3; v_gene: TRBV30; d_gene: NA; CDR3aa: CAWLPAGRTGNTIYF; CDR3nt: TGTGCCTGGTTACCCGCAGGCCGGACTGGAAACACCATATATTTT
abundance: NA; j_gene: TRBJ2-1; v_gene: TRBV25-1; d_gene: TRBD2; CDR3aa: CASSRAGLAYSNEQFF; CDR3nt: TGTGCCAGCAGCCGAGCCGGACTAGCGTACTCCAATGAGCAGTTCTTC
abundance: NA; j_gene: TRBJ2-1; v_gene: TRBV5-1; d_gene: NA; CDR3aa: CASSISGQVNNEQFF; CDR3nt: TGCGCCAGCTCGATTAGCGGACAGGTGAACAATGAGCAGTTCTTC
abundance: NA; j_gene: TRBJ1-1; v_gene: TRBV25-1; d_gene: NA; CDR3aa: CASSDGGREFTEAFF; CDR3nt: TGTGCCAGCAGTGACGGGGGAAGAGAATTTACTGAAGCTTTCTTT
abundance: NA; j_gene: TRBJ2-1; v_gene: TRBV28; d_gene: NA; CDR3aa: CASSLRGGEFF; CDR3nt: TGTGCCAGCAGTTTACGGGGTGGGGAGTTCTTC